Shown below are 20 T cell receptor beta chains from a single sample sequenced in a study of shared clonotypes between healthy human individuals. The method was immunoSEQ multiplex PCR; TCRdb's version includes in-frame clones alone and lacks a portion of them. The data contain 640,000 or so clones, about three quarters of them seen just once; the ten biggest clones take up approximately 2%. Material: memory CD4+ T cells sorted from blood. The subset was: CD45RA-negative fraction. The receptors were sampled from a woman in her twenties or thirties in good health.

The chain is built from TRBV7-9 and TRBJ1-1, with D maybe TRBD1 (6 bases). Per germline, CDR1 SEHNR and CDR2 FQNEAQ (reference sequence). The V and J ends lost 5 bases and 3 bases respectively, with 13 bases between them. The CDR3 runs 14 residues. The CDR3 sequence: CASSKSYRDTEAFF. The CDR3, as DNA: TGTGCCAGCAGCAAGAGCTACAGGGACACTGAAGCTTTCTTT.

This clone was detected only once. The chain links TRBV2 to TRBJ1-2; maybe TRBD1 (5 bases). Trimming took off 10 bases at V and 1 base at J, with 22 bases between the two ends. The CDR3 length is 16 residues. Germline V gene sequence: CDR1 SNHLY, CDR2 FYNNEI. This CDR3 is CATETARDRINYGYTF. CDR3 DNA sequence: TGTGCCACCGAGACCGCCCGGGACCGGATTAACTATGGCTACACCTTC.

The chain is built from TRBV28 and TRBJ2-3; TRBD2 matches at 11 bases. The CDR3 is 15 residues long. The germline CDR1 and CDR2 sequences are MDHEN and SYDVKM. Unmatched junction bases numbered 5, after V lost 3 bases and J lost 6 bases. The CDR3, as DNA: TGTGCCAGCAGTTTGACTAGCGGGGCGAGGGATACGCAGTATTTT. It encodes CASSLTSGARDTQYF.

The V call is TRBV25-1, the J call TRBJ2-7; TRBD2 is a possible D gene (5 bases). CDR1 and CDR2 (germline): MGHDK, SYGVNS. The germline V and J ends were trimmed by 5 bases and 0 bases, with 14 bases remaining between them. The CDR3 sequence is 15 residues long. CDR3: CASSPKAGGSYEQYF. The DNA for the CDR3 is TGTGCCAGCAGTCCGAAGGCGGGCGGCTCCTACGAGCAGTACTTC.

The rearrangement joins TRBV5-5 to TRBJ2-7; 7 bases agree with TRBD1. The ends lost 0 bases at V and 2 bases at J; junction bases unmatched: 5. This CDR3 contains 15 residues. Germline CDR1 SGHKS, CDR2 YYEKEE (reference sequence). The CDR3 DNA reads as TGTGCCAGCAGCTTGGGTTGGGGACAGACCTACGAGCAGTACTTC. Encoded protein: CASSLGWGQTYEQYF.

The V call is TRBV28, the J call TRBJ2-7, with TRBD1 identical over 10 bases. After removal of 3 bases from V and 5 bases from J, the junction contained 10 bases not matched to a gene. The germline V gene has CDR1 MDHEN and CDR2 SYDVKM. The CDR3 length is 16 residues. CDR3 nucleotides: TGTGCCAGCAGTTTTCCGGGGACAGGGGTTTACGACGAGCAGTACTTC. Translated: CASSFPGTGVYDEQYF.

The chain's CDR3 is CASSQESAGGPYEQYF. The CDR3 bases are TGCGCCAGCAGCCAAGAATCGGCGGGAGGGCCCTACGAGCAGTACTTC. The chain uses TRBV4-1 and TRBJ2-7; 9 bases are a match to TRBD2. The trim removed 0 bases at V and 2 bases at J, leaving 5 bases unmatched. Germline CDR1 reads MGHRA; CDR2 reads YSYEKL. The CDR3 has 16 amino acids.

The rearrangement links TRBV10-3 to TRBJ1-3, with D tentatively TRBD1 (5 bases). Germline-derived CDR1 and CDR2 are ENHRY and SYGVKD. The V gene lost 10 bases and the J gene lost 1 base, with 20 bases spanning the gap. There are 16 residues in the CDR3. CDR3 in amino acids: CATTGSGSYSGNTIYF. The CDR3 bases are TGTGCCACCACAGGTAGTGGGTCCTATTCTGGAAACACCATATATTTT.

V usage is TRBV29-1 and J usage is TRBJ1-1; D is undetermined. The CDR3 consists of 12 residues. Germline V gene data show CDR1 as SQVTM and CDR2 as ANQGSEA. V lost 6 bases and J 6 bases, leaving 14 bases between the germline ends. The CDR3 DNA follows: TGCAGCGTGCCCCCAACCGGGTCTGAAGCTTTCTTT. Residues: CSVPPTGSEAFF.

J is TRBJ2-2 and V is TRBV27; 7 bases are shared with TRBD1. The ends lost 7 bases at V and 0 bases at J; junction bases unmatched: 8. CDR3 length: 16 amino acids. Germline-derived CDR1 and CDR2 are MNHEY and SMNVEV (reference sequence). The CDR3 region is CASKTQGRTNTGELFF. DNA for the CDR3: TGTGCCAGCAAAACACAGGGGCGCACGAACACCGGGGAGCTGTTTTTT.

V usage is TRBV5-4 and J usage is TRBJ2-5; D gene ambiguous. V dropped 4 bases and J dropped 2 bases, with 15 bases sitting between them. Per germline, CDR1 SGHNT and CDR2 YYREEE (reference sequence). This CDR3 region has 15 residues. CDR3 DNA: TGTGCCAGCAGCCCTGGATGGAGCCAACAAGAGACCCAGTACTTC. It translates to CASSPGWSQQETQYF. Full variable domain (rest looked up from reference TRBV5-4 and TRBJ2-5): ETGVTQSPTHLIKTRGQQVTLRCSSQSGHNTVSWYQQALGQGPQFIFQYYREEENGRGNFPPRFSGLQFPNYSSELNVNALELDDSALYLCASSPGWSQQETQYFGPGTRLLVL.

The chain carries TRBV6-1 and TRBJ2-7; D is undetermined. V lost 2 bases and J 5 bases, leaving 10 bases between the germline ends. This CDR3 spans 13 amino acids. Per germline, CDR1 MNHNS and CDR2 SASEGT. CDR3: CASSEQALNEQYF. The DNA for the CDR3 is TGTGCCAGCAGTGAACAGGCCTTAAACGAGCAGTACTTC.

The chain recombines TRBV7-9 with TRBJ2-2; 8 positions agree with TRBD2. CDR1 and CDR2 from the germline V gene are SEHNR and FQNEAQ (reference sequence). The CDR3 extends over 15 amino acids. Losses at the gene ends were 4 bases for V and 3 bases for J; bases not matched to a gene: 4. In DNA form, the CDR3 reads TGTGCCAGCAGCTCCGGGGGGGGCGACACCGGGGAGCTGTTTTTT. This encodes CASSSGGGDTGELFF.

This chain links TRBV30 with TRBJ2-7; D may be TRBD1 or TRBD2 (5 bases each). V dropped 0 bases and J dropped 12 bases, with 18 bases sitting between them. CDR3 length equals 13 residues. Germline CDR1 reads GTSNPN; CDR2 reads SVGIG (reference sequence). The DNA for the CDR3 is TGTGCCTGGAGTGTAATACTGGATTCGGGGACGTACTTC. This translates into CAWSVILDSGTYF.

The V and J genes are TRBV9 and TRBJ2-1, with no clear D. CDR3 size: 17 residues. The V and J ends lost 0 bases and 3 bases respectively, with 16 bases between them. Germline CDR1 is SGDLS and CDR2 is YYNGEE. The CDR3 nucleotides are TGTGCCAGCAGCGTAGACCCAGAACCCCTCAACTACAATGAGCAGTTCTTC. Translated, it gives CASSVDPEPLNYNEQFF.

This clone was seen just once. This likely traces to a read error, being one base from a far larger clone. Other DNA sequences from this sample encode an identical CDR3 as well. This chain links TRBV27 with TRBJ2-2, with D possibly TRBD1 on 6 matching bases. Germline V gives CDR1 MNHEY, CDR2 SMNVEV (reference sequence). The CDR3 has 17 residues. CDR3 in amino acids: CASSLSRQVANTGELFF. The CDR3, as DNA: TGTGCTAGCAGTTTAAGTCGACAGGTCGCGAACACCGGGGAGCTGTTTTTT.

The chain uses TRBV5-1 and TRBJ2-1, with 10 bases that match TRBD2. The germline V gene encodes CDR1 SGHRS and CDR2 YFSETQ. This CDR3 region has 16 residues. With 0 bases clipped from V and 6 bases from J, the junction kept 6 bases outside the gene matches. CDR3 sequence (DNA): TGCGCCAGCAGCTTGGTCGGCCTAGCGGGAGTCAATGAGCAGTTCTTC. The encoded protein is CASSLVGLAGVNEQFF. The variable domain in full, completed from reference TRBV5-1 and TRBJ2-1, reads KAGVTQTPRYLIKTRGQQVTLSCSPISGHRSVSWYQQTPGQGLQFLFEYFSETQRNKGNFPGRFSGRQFSNSRSEMNVSTLELGDSALYLCASSLVGLAGVNEQFFGPGTRLTVL.

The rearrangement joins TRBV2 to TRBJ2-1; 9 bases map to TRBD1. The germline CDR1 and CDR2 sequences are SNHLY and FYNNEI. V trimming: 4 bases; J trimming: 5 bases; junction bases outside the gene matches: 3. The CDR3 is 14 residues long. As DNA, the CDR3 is TGTGCCAGCAGTGGGGACAGGGTTCACAATGAGCAGTTCTTC. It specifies CASSGDRVHNEQFF.

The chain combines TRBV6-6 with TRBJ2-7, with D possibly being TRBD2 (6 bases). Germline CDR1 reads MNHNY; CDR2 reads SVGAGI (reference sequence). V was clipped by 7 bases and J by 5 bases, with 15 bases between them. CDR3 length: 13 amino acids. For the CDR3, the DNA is TGTGCCAGCACGTCTTTGGGAGGAGACGAGCAGTACTTC. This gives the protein CASTSLGGDEQYF.

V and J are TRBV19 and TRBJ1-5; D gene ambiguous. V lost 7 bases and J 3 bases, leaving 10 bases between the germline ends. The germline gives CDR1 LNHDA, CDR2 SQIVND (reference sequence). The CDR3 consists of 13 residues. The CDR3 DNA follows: TGTGCCAGTACGGTACAGATCAATCAGCCCCAGCATTTT. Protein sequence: CASTVQINQPQHF.